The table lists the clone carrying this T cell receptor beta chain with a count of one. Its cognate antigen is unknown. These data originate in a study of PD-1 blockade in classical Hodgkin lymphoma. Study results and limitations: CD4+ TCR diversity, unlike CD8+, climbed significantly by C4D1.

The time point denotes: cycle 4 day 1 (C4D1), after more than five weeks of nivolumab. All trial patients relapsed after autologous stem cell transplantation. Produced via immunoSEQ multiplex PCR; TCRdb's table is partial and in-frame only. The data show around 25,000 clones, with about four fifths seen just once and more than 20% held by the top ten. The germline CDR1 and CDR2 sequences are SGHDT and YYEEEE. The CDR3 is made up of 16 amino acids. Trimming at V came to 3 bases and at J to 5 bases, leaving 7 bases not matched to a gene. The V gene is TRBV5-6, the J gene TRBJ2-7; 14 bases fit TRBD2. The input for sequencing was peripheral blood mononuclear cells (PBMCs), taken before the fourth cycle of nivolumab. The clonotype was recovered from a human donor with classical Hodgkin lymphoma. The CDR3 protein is CASSSQPGLAGDEQYF. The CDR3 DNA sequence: TGTGCCAGCAGCTCGCAACCGGGACTAGCGGGAGACGAGCAGTACTTC.